One and the same sample provided the 26 T cell receptor beta chains below, sequenced in a study of blood T cell repertoires in COVID-19. Only in-frame clones appear in the TCRdb table, and some are missing; sequencing was by immunoSEQ multiplex PCR. The profile shows 200,000 to 250,000 clones, about 83% of them singletons. The specimen sequenced was PBMCs or T cells enriched from blood (not recorded which). Receptors originate from a woman in her thirties or forties who had recovered from COVID-19.

This chain connects TRBV6-5 to TRBJ1-5; 8 bases line up with TRBD1. The CDR3 is made up of 13 amino acids. V lost 6 bases to trimming and J lost 6 bases; unmatched junction nucleotides: 4. The germline V gene has CDR1 MNHEY and CDR2 SVGAGI. The CDR3: CASSSRGRQPQHF. CDR3 DNA: TGTGCCAGCAGCTCCAGGGGGCGTCAGCCCCAGCATTTT.

The V and J genes are TRBV28 and TRBJ2-2; possibly TRBD2 for D (5 bases). Germline-derived CDR1 and CDR2 are MDHEN and SYDVKM. The V gene lost 1 base and the J gene lost 6 bases, with 24 bases spanning the gap. The CDR3 covers 19 residues. The CDR3: CASSLSPEASRYLAGELFF. Written as DNA, the CDR3 is TGTGCCAGCAGTTTATCCCCTGAGGCTAGCCGCTACCTCGCCGGGGAGCTGTTTTTT.

This clone has a single count. The rearrangement joins TRBV27 to TRBJ1-2; D unclear. Trimming pared 4 bases from V and 0 bases from J, leaving 12 bases between. Germline CDR1 reads MNHEY; CDR2 reads SMNVEV (reference sequence). CDR3 length: 15 amino acids. CDR3 bases: TGTGCCAGCAGTTGGGGAGGGTTGGCTAACTATGGCTACACCTTC. Residues: CASSWGGLANYGYTF.

The J gene is TRBJ2-3, the V gene TRBV10-3; the D gene is possibly TRBD1 (5 bases). Germline-derived CDR1 and CDR2 are ENHRY and SYGVKD. V was clipped by 6 bases and J by 1 base, with 11 bases between them. This CDR3 region has 14 residues. In DNA form, the CDR3 reads TGTGCCATCAGGGAGACAGACCGCACAGATACGCAGTATTTT. Residues: CAIRETDRTDTQYF.

This rearrangement joins TRBV12-5 to TRBJ2-1, with 14 bases identical to TRBD2. Germline V gene data show CDR1 as LGHNT and CDR2 as FRNRAP. The CDR3 consists of 15 residues. Trimming took 5 bases from V and 8 from J; bases not matched to a gene: 5. In nucleotides, the CDR3 is TGTGCTAGTGGTAAAGGGACTAGCGGGAGCTATGAGCAGTTCTTC. Translating it yields CASGKGTSGSYEQFF.

V gene TRBV7-3 combines with J gene TRBJ2-2; TRBD1 agrees at 8 bases. Trimming took 2 bases from V and 1 from J; bases not matched to a gene: 3. Germline V CDR1 and CDR2: SGHTA, FQGTGA. This CDR3 has 16 residues. The CDR3 here is CASSLSGTGNTGELFF. The CDR3 coding sequence is TGTGCCAGCAGCTTATCCGGGACAGGGAACACCGGGGAGCTGTTTTTT. The full variable domain, in which reference TRBV7-3 and TRBJ2-2 provide the parts outside the CDR3, is GAGVSQTPSNKVTEKGKYVELRCDPISGHTALYWYRQSLGQGPEFLIYFQGTGAADDSGLPNDRFFAVRPEGSVSTLKIQRTERGDSAVYLCASSLSGTGNTGELFFGEGSRLTVL.

This chain connects TRBV28 to TRBJ2-7, with a tentative D call TRBD2 (5 bases). Germline CDR1 reads MDHEN; CDR2 reads SYDVKM. V shed 5 bases and J shed 5 bases, with 10 bases lying between them. The CDR3 is 12 residues long. CDR3: CASSAQRDEQYF. CDR3 nucleotides: TGTGCCAGCAGTGCCCAGAGGGACGAGCAGTACTTC. Drawing the rest from reference TRBV28 and TRBJ2-7, the complete variable domain is DVKVTQSSRYLVKRTGEKVFLECVQDMDHENMFWYRQDPGLGLRLIYFSYDVKMKEKGDIPEGYSVSREKKERFSLILESASTNQTSMYLCASSAQRDEQYFGPGTRLTVT.

The rearrangement uses TRBV4-2 and TRBJ2-5, with a tentative D call TRBD2 (7 bases). Germline CDR1 reads LGHNA; CDR2 reads YNFKEQ. V lost 6 bases to trimming and J lost 2 bases, with 19 bases between them. The CDR3 runs 16 residues. CDR3 sequence reads: CASSLGGQTAQETQYF. In DNA, the CDR3 is TGTGCCAGCAGTCTCGGGGGGCAGACGGCACAAGAGACCCAGTACTTC.

The chain is built from TRBV30 and TRBJ1-1; 7 bases line up with TRBD1. V dropped 4 bases and J dropped 4; count of bases not matched to a gene: 3. CDR1 and CDR2 from the germline V gene are GTSNPN and SVGIG (reference sequence). The length of the CDR3 is 12 residues. The CDR3 nucleotides are TGTGCCTGGAACAGGGGTGGCACTGAAGCTTTCTTT. This codes for CAWNRGGTEAFF.

The CDR3 DNA reads TGTGCCAGCAGCTTGTATCGGACAGGGGGAAATGAGCAGTTCTTC. This encodes CASSLYRTGGNEQFF. J is TRBJ2-1 and V is TRBV5-8; 10 nucleotides agree with TRBD1. The germline V gene encodes CDR1 SGHTS and CDR2 YDEGEE. The CDR3 extends over 15 amino acids. The V and J ends lost 1 base and 7 bases, in that order; junction bases with no gene match: 5.

CDR3 in amino acids: CASSLSGGGGYTF. CDR3 nucleotide sequence: TGTGCCAGCAGCTTATCAGGGGGTGGTGGCTACACCTTC. The chain couples TRBV11-2 to TRBJ1-2, with TRBD1 matching 7 bases. CDR1 is SGHAT, CDR2 FQNNGV, per germline. After removal of 2 bases from V and 7 bases from J, the junction contained 4 bases not matched to a gene. This CDR3 is 13 amino acids long.

The chain is built from TRBV27 and TRBJ1-6; D not certain. Trimming removed 6 bases at V and 13 bases at J, with 16 bases between. The germline V gene encodes CDR1 MNHEY and CDR2 SMNVEV (reference sequence). The CDR3 extends over 13 amino acids. In DNA form, the CDR3 reads TGTGCCAGCAGGGAGAGAAGGAGTCCTCCCCTCCACTTT. This translates into CASRERRSPPLHF.

CDR3 sequence reads: CAWTARTEAFF. The CDR3 region has the DNA TGTGCCTGGACAGCTAGGACTGAAGCTTTCTTT. This chain joins TRBV30 and TRBJ1-1; no firm D call. The germline gives CDR1 GTSNPN, CDR2 SVGIG (reference sequence). The CDR3 is 11 residues long. V lost 4 bases and J lost 5, with 8 bases in between. Supplemented by reference TRBV30 and TRBJ1-1, the full variable domain reads SQTIHQWPATLVQPVGSPLSLECTVEGTSNPNLYWYRQAAGRGLQLLFYSVGIGQISSEVPQNLSASRPQDRQFILSSKKLLLSDSGFYLCAWTARTEAFFGQGTRLTVV.

CDR3 amino acids: CATSAGGRSTDTQYF. The CDR3 DNA reads TGTGCCACCAGTGCGGGAGGTCGGAGCACAGATACGCAGTATTTT. V is TRBV24-1 and J is TRBJ2-3; 7 bases fit TRBD2. The V gene's germline CDR1 is KGHDR and CDR2 SFDVKD. V shed 5 bases, J shed 0 bases, and the junction held 4 bases outside the gene matches. This CDR3 comprises 15 residues.

This clone was counted at least ten times. The sample contains more than one DNA sequence encoding this CDR3. This chain connects TRBV6-2 or TRBV6-3 to TRBJ2-7; 8 bases line up with TRBD2. Germline V CDR1 and CDR2: MNHEY, SVGEGT. J was trimmed by 0 bases and V by 6 bases; bases with no gene match: 4. This CDR3 spans 14 amino acids. DNA for the CDR3: TGTGCCAGCAGCATTAGCGGGGTCTCCTACGAGCAGTACGTC. Its translation is CASSISGVSYEQYV.

This chain joins TRBV6-5 and TRBJ1-3; D is perhaps TRBD1 (5 bases). There are 13 residues in the CDR3. Germline V gene data show CDR1 as MNHEY and CDR2 as SVGAGI. Trimming stripped 4 bases from V and 9 bases from J, with 13 bases between. The CDR3 loop reads CASSSPGGTTIYF. In DNA, the CDR3 is TGTGCCAGCAGTTCCCCCGGCGGGACCACCATATATTTT.

The CDR3 sequence: CASSLSGSSGYTF. The CDR3 DNA sequence: TGTGCCAGCAGTCTATCCGGGTCGAGTGGCTACACCTTC. The chain employs TRBV12-3 or TRBV12-4 and TRBJ1-2; D call uncertain. Trimming left V 5 bases short and J 7 bases short, with 14 bases between. The CDR3 covers 13 residues.

The J gene is TRBJ2-3, the V gene TRBV29-1; D is perhaps TRBD1 (6 bases). The ends were cut back, 8 bases at V and 4 bases at J, with 19 bases in the middle. The V gene's germline CDR1 is SQVTM and CDR2 ANQGSEA. CDR3 length: 14 residues. The DNA for the CDR3 is TGCAGCACCGACCTTAGCTCAGGGGCAGATACGCAGTATTTT. Amino acid sequence: CSTDLSSGADTQYF.

The chain is built from TRBV10-3 and TRBJ2-5; TRBD2 agrees at 16 bases. Looked up from germline, CDR1 is ENHRY and CDR2 is SYGVKD. The CDR3 length is 18 residues. The J segment lost 5 bases and the V segment lost 0 bases, leaving 6 bases of the junction unmatched. CDR3 nucleotides: TGTGCCATCAGTGAGTCGGGACTAGCGGGAGGGCCGGATGAGACCCAGTACTTC. Its protein product is CAISESGLAGGPDETQYF.

The gene calls are TRBV5-4 and TRBJ2-7; D gene unclear. Germline lookup yields CDR1 SGHNT and CDR2 YYREEE (reference sequence). Trimming left V 0 bases short and J 5 bases short, with 9 bases between. CDR3 size: 13 residues. The CDR3 DNA is TGTGCCAGCAGCTTGGGTCATGTCAACGAGCAGTACTTC. It specifies CASSLGHVNEQYF. Using reference TRBV5-4 and TRBJ2-7 for the parts outside the CDR3, the full variable domain is ETGVTQSPTHLIKTRGQQVTLRCSSQSGHNTVSWYQQALGQGPQFIFQYYREEENGRGNFPPRFSGLQFPNYSSELNVNALELDDSALYLCASSLGHVNEQYFGPGTRLTVT.

The CDR3 spells CASSPGQGGLNTEAFF. The CDR3 bases are TGTGCCAGCTCACCGGGACAGGGGGGTTTGAACACTGAAGCTTTCTTT. The V and J genes are TRBV18 and TRBJ1-1, with 11 bases matching TRBD1. This CDR3 region has 16 residues. V trimming: 3 bases; J trimming: 0 bases; junction bases outside the gene matches: 3. Germline V gene data show CDR1 as KGHSH and CDR2 as LQKENI.

V usage is TRBV18 and J usage is TRBJ2-3; TRBD2 agrees at 11 bases. The V and J ends lost 3 bases and 0 bases, in that order; junction bases with no gene match: 11. CDR1 KGHSH and CDR2 LQKENI come from the germline V gene. The CDR3 extends over 19 amino acids. CDR3 nucleotides: TGTGCCAGCTCACCTCCGCCCTGGACTAGCGGGCTTAGCACAGATACGCAGTATTTT. It translates to CASSPPPWTSGLSTDTQYF.

This chain connects TRBV5-1 to TRBJ1-5; tentative D call: TRBD1 (6 bases). V dropped 5 bases and J dropped 0 bases, with 12 bases sitting between them. Looked up from germline, CDR1 is SGHRS and CDR2 is YFSETQ. The CDR3 is made up of 15 amino acids. The CDR3 reads CASSPDSYSNQPQHF. Here the CDR3 DNA reads TGCGCCAGCAGTCCGGACAGTTATAGCAATCAGCCCCAGCATTTT.

The genes are TRBV11-3 and TRBJ2-7; 15 bases align to TRBD2. This CDR3 spans 15 amino acids. Germline CDR1 reads SGHNT; CDR2 reads YENEEA. The ends lost 3 bases at V and 7 bases at J; junction bases unmatched: 4. The CDR3 DNA sequence: TGTGCCAGCAGCTTGGGACTAGCGGGAGGTGGTGAGCAGTACGTC. Its translation is CASSLGLAGGGEQYV.

The chain recombines TRBV5-4 with TRBJ2-7, with 9 positions matching TRBD1. Germline values: CDR1 SGHNT, CDR2 YYREEE (reference sequence). This CDR3 has 15 amino acids. Unmatched junction bases numbered 12, after V lost 4 bases and J lost 7 bases. CDR3 sequence (DNA): TGTGCCAGCAGCCAGGGACAGGGAGCCCTCGGTGAGCAGTACGTC. Translated: CASSQGQGALGEQYV.

This clone was seen a single time. V usage is TRBV2 and J usage is TRBJ1-2; no clear D gene. This CDR3 has 15 residues. Germline CDR1 and CDR2: SNHLY and FYNNEI. The V and J ends lost 3 bases and 1 base respectively, with 12 bases between them. The CDR3 reads CASSEDREFNYGYTF. In DNA form, the CDR3 reads TGTGCCAGCAGTGAGGACCGGGAATTTAACTATGGCTACACCTTC.